This entry describes one T cell receptor (beta chain). No antigen is known for it. The input lacks base qualities; no much larger clone sits a single base away. The immunoSEQ Assay, a bias-controlled multiplex PCR, was used to amplify TCRbeta CDR3 regions from genomic DNA. On the authors' methods: The number of nucleated cells in each sample was estimated by amplification of reference gene primers within the assay. To quantify the absolute abundance of each unique TCRbeta CDR3 rearrangement, sequence reads were collapsed and filtered. For each sample, productive Simpson clonality was calculated as the square root of Simpson's diversity index over productive rearrangements. The table comes from immuneACCESS by way of TCRdb, which keeps in-frame sequences with V and J called. Part of the clones is missing from these tables; in studies checked, under half for an unresolved V gene and the rest for unknown reasons. Clone size and the V and J calls come from that table; the DNA yielded D and trimming. This sample holds over 200,000 clones; over 75% were observed only once. The ten most abundant clones make up about 4% of the sample.

CDR1 and CDR2, looked up from the germline V gene, are SGHAT and FQNNGV. The CDR3 runs 16 residues from the cysteine to the phenylalanine. The DNA shown is the 48-base CDR3, in frame from base 1. V is pruned by 5 bases and J by 1 base, leaving 9 bases of the junction without a gene match. These data originate in a study of blood T cell repertoires in COVID-19 (dated by TCRdb to 2020 to 2022). Study-level background: Collaborator samples came from the United States, Italy and Spain and covered acute and convalescent phases of COVID-19. The prospective study material was composed of cDNA or gDNA derived from T cells, B-cell-depleted T cells, or PBMCs. Deeply sampled blood TCRbeta repertoires from subjects exposed to, actively infected with, or recovered from COVID-19 were included in the dataset. The repertoires were made available in a free public database intended to serve as a resource for research on the immune response to SARS-CoV-2. The samples were drawn from the first 160 participants of the ongoing ImmuneRACE study and from under 1,500 subjects provided by 6 global collaborators. Nearly every sample came with metadata listing a de-identified subject ID, COVID-19 status, age in years and sex. HLA class I and class II types, where available, came from metadata supplied by the sample provider rather than from assay-based typing.

Broader findings and caveats from the paper: The quantity of clinical and demographic metadata differed by source and by participant and was supplied without curation.

Enrolling through a virtual design, the prospective study's participants ranged in age from roughly 18 to 90 years and lived across 20 to 25 United States geographic areas. To assign participants to cohorts, the prospective study relied on clinical history that participants themselves reported in a screening survey and a study questionnaire. Exposed participants were defined as having been in contact with someone with a PCR-confirmed or clinician-diagnosed COVID-19 case within 2 weeks of study entry. In the prospective study, whole blood, serum and a nasopharyngeal or oropharyngeal swab were collected from each participant by mobile phlebotomists. Additional blood draws and questionnaires over an approximately 2-month period could optionally be provided by prospective study participants. Prospective study blood samples were shipped either frozen or at room temperature before DNA extraction.

The chain is encoded by TRBV11-2 joined to TRBJ2-7, with 9 bases aligning to TRBD2. The TCR comes from a woman aged 30 to 39 who had been exposed to COVID-19. The sample comprised PBMCs or T cells enriched from blood (not recorded which). The nucleotide sequence reads TGTGCCAGCAGCATAAATCTAGCGGGGTCATCCTACGAGCAGTACTTC. Its protein product is CASSINLAGSSYEQYF.